Included here is one T cell receptor beta chain sequence, with context. The antigen is undetermined. The time point: week 23, last vaccination. A 20-mer mutant IDH1 peptide at 300 ug was injected subcutaneously with topical imiquimod. This sample was included in a study of a mutant IDH1 vaccine in newly diagnosed glioma. Across the study: The initiation of vaccination occurred 4-6 weeks after radiotherapy alone, or with temozolomide cycles. Averaging roughly 40 years of age, treated patients were approximately 60% male and roughly 40% female.

Study-wide findings and caveats: Researchers report vaccine-induced immune responses in roughly 93% of patients.

Trimming cost V 5 bases and J 4 bases; bases outside gene matches: 6. The germline gives CDR1 SGHAT, CDR2 FQDESV (reference sequence). The CDR3 is 15 amino acids. Profiled with immunoSEQ multiplex PCR; TCRdb holds only in-frame clones, not every one. The sample includes 88,000 or so clones, 85% of them seen just once. The material sequenced was PBMCs, taken from a glioma patient whose treatment included an IDH1 peptide vaccine. The origin of this receptor is a man aged 30 to 45 with glioma. Some clones in this sample may be carry-over from other donors' samples. The chain joins TRBV11-1 to TRBJ1-1; 11 nucleotides align to TRBD1. CDR3 protein: CASSLAGTGGTEAFF. In DNA, the CDR3 is TGTGCCAGCAGCCTCGCCGGGACAGGGGGCACTGAAGCTTTCTTT.